The next 7 T cell receptor beta chains were all read from a single sample in a study of shared clonotypes between healthy human individuals. TCRdb's table, derived via immunoSEQ multiplex PCR, lists solely in-frame clones and lacks some. The repertoire includes 950,000 to 1,300,000 clones, around 74% of them detected once, and around 1.5% sits in the top ten. The sample was memory CD4+ T cells sorted from blood. The subset here: CD45RA-negative fraction. Receptors were obtained from a man aged 18 to 35 in good health.

The table lists this clone with a count of one. One junction end disagrees with the germline gene, perhaps due to a read error. The chain uses TRBV19 and TRBJ2-5; 8 positions match TRBD2. Germline CDR1 is LNHDA and CDR2 is SQIVND (reference sequence). This CDR3 is built from 15 residues. The CDR3 bases are TGTGCCAGTACAAGCATTGCGACGGCGGGAGGCCCCCCTCACTTC. It encodes CASTSIATAGGPPHF.

V and J are TRBV5-1 and TRBJ2-3; D perhaps matches TRBD2 (5 bases). V was shortened by 1 base and J by 0 bases, with 9 bases between the two germline ends. Germline CDR1 is SGHRS and CDR2 is YFSETQ. The CDR3 length is 15 residues. Written as DNA, the CDR3 is TGCGCCAGCAGCTTGCCAGCGGAGAGCACAGATACGCAGTATTTT. This gives the protein CASSLPAESTDTQYF.

The rearrangement joins TRBV30 to TRBJ1-5; D is unresolved. CDR1 is GTSNPN and CDR2 is SVGIG in the germline V gene (reference sequence). V was clipped by 0 bases and J by 2 bases, with 5 bases between them. The CDR3 is made up of 13 amino acids. CDR3 in DNA: TGTGCCTGGAGTGTAGGTCGCAATCAGCCCCAGCATTTT. Protein product: CAWSVGRNQPQHF.

This clone showed up just a few times. The V call is TRBV7-3, the J call TRBJ2-7; D is unclear. The V gene's germline CDR1 is SGHTA and CDR2 FQGTGA. The CDR3 runs 15 residues. Trimming took off 5 bases at V and 3 bases at J, with 17 bases between the two ends. CDR3 loop: CASSPRKGVLYEQYF. Written as DNA, the CDR3 is TGTGCCAGCAGCCCCCGCAAGGGCGTACTCTACGAGCAGTACTTC.

This sequence joins TRBV9 and TRBJ1-4; D ambiguous. The CDR3 totals 14 residues. With 3 bases removed from V and 3 bases from J, the gap between germline ends came to 9 bases. CDR1 is SGDLS and CDR2 is YYNGEE in the germline V gene. CDR3: CASSGTLSNEKLFF. In nucleotides, the CDR3 is TGTGCCAGCAGCGGGACCCTGTCTAATGAAAAACTGTTTTTT.

The V call is TRBV27, the J call TRBJ2-5; D gene uncertain. V lost 3 bases and J 4 bases, leaving 12 bases between the germline ends. This CDR3 contains 14 residues. CDR1 and CDR2 (germline): MNHEY, SMNVEV (reference sequence). Written as DNA, the CDR3 is TGTGCCAGCAGTTTTTCTGGCACCAGAGAGACCCAGTACTTC. As protein: CASSFSGTRETQYF.

The CDR3 DNA reads TGTGCCAGCAGCTTAGCACAGGGGGCCTACGAGCAGTACTTC. Encoded protein: CASSLAQGAYEQYF. This chain joins TRBV11-3 and TRBJ2-7, with 8 bases that match TRBD1. The CDR3 runs 14 residues. The V segment lost 1 base and the J segment 2 bases; nucleotides outside the gene matches: 1. CDR1 and CDR2 (germline): SGHNT, YENEEA.